Listed below are T cell receptor beta chains from one sample, sequenced in a study of blood T cell repertoires in COVID-19. Libraries were prepared by immunoSEQ multiplex PCR; TCRdb keeps only in-frame clonotypes and omits some of them. Among 10,000 to 15,000 clones, 55% to 85% were seen once, and the ten largest hold roughly 9.1%. Sequencing was carried out using peripheral blood. The receptors stem from a man between 60 and 70 years old with COVID-19, enrolled during active disease. The CDR3 runs from the conserved cysteine through the conserved F or W. Each record gives: V gene, clone size, D gene, J gene, CDR3 DNA, CDR3 protein. A D gene is named only where the DNA matches it firmly. Clone size is given for some rows only: seen once, a few or many times, or a class if the clone is expanded.

V: TRBV24-1; size: -; D: -; J: TRBJ1-5; DNA: TGTGCCACCAGTGATTGGTGGGGGGATCAGCCCCAGCATTTT; CDR3: CATSDWWGDQPQHF
V: TRBV11-3; size: -; D: -; J: TRBJ2-7; DNA: TGTGCCAGCAGCTTAGGCCGGGGGAGCTCCTACGAGCAGTACTTC; CDR3: CASSLGRGSSYEQYF
V: TRBV5-4; size: -; D: -; J: TRBJ1-4; DNA: TGTGCCAGCAGCTTGGGAGGGGGTGAAAAACTGTTTTTT; CDR3: CASSLGGGEKLFF
V: TRBV3-1/TRBV3-2; size: -; D: -; J: TRBJ1-6; DNA: TGTGCCAGCAGCCGAGGGGGACCGAGAGGGAATTCACCCCTCCACTTT; CDR3: CASSRGGPRGNSPLHF
V: TRBV28; size: -; D: -; J: TRBJ1-5; DNA: TGTGCCAGTACAGTTACTAATCAGCCCCAGCATTTT; CDR3: CASTVTNQPQHF
V: TRBV3-1/TRBV3-2; size: -; D: -; J: TRBJ2-2; DNA: TGTGCCAGCAGCCAAGGGATGGGGGCCGCCGGGGAGCTGTTTTTT; CDR3: CASSQGMGAAGELFF
V: TRBV20-1; size: -; D: TRBD1; J: TRBJ2-7; DNA: TGCAGTGCTAGTCAGGGGGCCTCCTACGAGCAGTACTTC; CDR3: CSASQGASYEQYF
V: TRBV27; size: -; D: -; J: TRBJ2-1; DNA: TGTGCCAGCAGTGTCCCCGGGAGTGCCTACAATGAGCAGTTCTTC; CDR3: CASSVPGSAYNEQFF
V: TRBV18; size: -; D: TRBD2; J: TRBJ2-5; DNA: TGTGCCAGCTCACCCAACGGGAGGGCGGAGACCCAGTACTTC; CDR3: CASSPNGRAETQYF
V: TRBV4-2; size: -; D: TRBD1; J: TRBJ1-4; DNA: TGTGCCAGCAGCCGCTGGGACAGGGCGAATGAAAAACTGTTTTTT; CDR3: CASSRWDRANEKLFF
V: TRBV10-3; size: -; D: -; J: TRBJ1-1; DNA: TGTGCCATCAGTGGGAAGGGGACTGAAGCTTTCTTT; CDR3: CAISGKGTEAFF
V: TRBV7-6; size: -; D: -; J: TRBJ2-5; DNA: TGTGCCAGCAGCTTAGCGACGGGGTTCCAAGAGACCCAGTACTTC; CDR3: CASSLATGFQETQYF
V: TRBV6-6; size: -; D: -; J: TRBJ1-1; DNA: TGTGCCAGCACTGTGGGGAGCGCTGAAGCTTTCTTT; CDR3: CASTVGSAEAFF
V: TRBV24-1; size: -; D: -; J: TRBJ1-5; DNA: TGTGCCACCAGTGATTGGCCCAGCAATCAGCCCCAGCATTTT; CDR3: CATSDWPSNQPQHF
V: TRBV12-5; size: -; D: -; J: TRBJ2-1; DNA: TGTGCTAGTGGTTTGGTCCAGGATGGGACTCCAATTTACAATGAGCAGTTCTTC; CDR3: CASGLVQDGTPIYNEQFF
V: TRBV28; size: -; D: -; J: TRBJ1-4; DNA: TGTGCCAGCAGCTCTCCTCATGAAAAACTGTTTTTT; CDR3: CASSSPHEKLFF
V: TRBV5-5; size: -; D: -; J: TRBJ1-1; DNA: TGTGCCAGCAGCTCCGACAGCCTGTGGACTGAAGCTTTCTTT; CDR3: CASSSDSLWTEAFF
V: TRBV7-2; size: -; D: -; J: TRBJ1-5; DNA: TGTGCCAGCAGCCCGGGCGCAGGGGATCAGCCCCAGCATTTT; CDR3: CASSPGAGDQPQHF
V: TRBV5-4; size: medium-sized; D: TRBD1; J: TRBJ1-4; DNA: TGTGCCAGCAGCTTACAGGGGAACGAAAAACTGTTTTTT; CDR3: CASSLQGNEKLFF
V: TRBV10-3; size: -; D: TRBD2; J: TRBJ2-1; DNA: TGTGCCGTGGGACTAGCGGGGGGGCACGTTAATGAGCAGTTCTTC; CDR3: CAVGLAGGHVNEQFF
V: TRBV7-2; size: -; D: -; J: TRBJ1-2; DNA: TGTGCCAGCAGCTTATCCTCTACTAACTATGGCTACACTTTC; CDR3: CASSLSSTNYGYTF
V: TRBV19; size: -; D: -; J: TRBJ2-1; DNA: TGTGCCAGTAGTATCAGGCTCCGGGACACGTTGGCGGTCCATGAGCAGTTCTTC; CDR3: CASSIRLRDTLAVHEQFF
V: TRBV5-1; size: -; D: TRBD1; J: TRBJ1-2; DNA: TGCGCCAGCAGTTCGGACAGGGGAAGTGGCTACACCTTC; CDR3: CASSSDRGSGYTF
V: TRBV7-2; size: -; D: TRBD1; J: TRBJ2-5; DNA: TGTGCCAGCAGTCAGGACAGGGCCTCCGGGACCCAGTACTTC; CDR3: CASSQDRASGTQYF
V: TRBV4-2; size: -; D: TRBD1; J: TRBJ2-5; DNA: TGTGCCAGCAGCACTACGTCACCGGGACAGGGGGGTTCGTACCAAGAGACCCAGTACTTC; CDR3: CASSTTSPGQGGSYQETQYF
V: TRBV19; size: -; D: -; J: TRBJ1-2; DNA: TGTGCCAGTAGTATAGATCGTGGCTACACCTTC; CDR3: CASSIDRGYTF
V: TRBV2; size: -; D: TRBD1; J: TRBJ2-1; DNA: TGTGCCAGCACGGAGGGGTATCCCGGGACAGGCCTCTACAATGAGCAGTTCTTC; CDR3: CASTEGYPGTGLYNEQFF
V: TRBV19; size: -; D: -; J: TRBJ1-2; DNA: TGTGCCAGTAGCCTGGGACATATCACGAGGGGCTACACCTTC; CDR3: CASSLGHITRGYTF
V: TRBV3-1/TRBV3-2; size: -; D: -; J: TRBJ2-7; DNA: TGTGCCAGCAGCGAGGGCGCTTTCGTGTTAGACGAGCAGTACTTC; CDR3: CASSEGAFVLDEQYF
V: TRBV11-2; size: -; D: TRBD2; J: TRBJ2-2; DNA: TGTGCCAGCAGCTTAGAAATGACTAGCGGGGGGGCGAGGAACACCGGGGAGCTGTTTTTT; CDR3: CASSLEMTSGGARNTGELFF
V: TRBV5-5; size: -; D: -; J: TRBJ1-2; DNA: TGTGCCAGCAACCCGGATGGGGGGGGCTATGGCTACACCTTC; CDR3: CASNPDGGGYGYTF
V: TRBV24-1; size: few; D: -; J: TRBJ2-1; DNA: TGTGCCACCAGTGATAAAGGGAGCTTCTACAATGAGCAGTTCTTC; CDR3: CATSDKGSFYNEQFF
V: TRBV4-1; size: -; D: TRBD2; J: TRBJ2-2; DNA: TGCGCCAGCAGCCTCCGTGCCGGGACTAGCCTTAACACCGGGGAGCTGTTTTTT; CDR3: CASSLRAGTSLNTGELFF
V: TRBV18; size: once; D: TRBD2; J: TRBJ2-1; DNA: TGTGCCAGCTCACGGACTAGCGGGAGAGGGGGTAATGAGCAGTTCTTC; CDR3: CASSRTSGRGGNEQFF
V: TRBV15; size: once; D: -; J: TRBJ2-7; DNA: TGTGCCACCAGCCCCTACTCAGGGTACCGCGAGCAGTACTTC; CDR3: CATSPYSGYREQYF
V: TRBV7-9; size: -; D: -; J: TRBJ2-1; DNA: TGTGCCAGCAGCACCACACAGGGCCATGAGCAGTTCTTC; CDR3: CASSTTQGHEQFF
V: TRBV2; size: once; D: -; J: TRBJ1-1; DNA: TGTGCCAGCAGGTTGGAGGGGCTGGTGAACACTGAAGCTTTCTTT; CDR3: CASRLEGLVNTEAFF
V: TRBV27; size: -; D: -; J: TRBJ1-4; DNA: TGTGCCAGCCGACGACAGAATGAAAAACTGTTTTTT; CDR3: CASRRQNEKLFF
V: TRBV19; size: -; D: -; J: TRBJ1-5; DNA: TGTGCCAGTAGTTCGGGACCCGGGGGTCAGCCCCAGCATTTT; CDR3: CASSSGPGGQPQHF
V: TRBV5-4; size: -; D: -; J: TRBJ1-1; DNA: TGTGCCAGCAGCAAGGTCTCGAGCGGCACTGAAGCTTTCTTT; CDR3: CASSKVSSGTEAFF
V: TRBV27; size: -; D: TRBD2; J: TRBJ2-1; DNA: TGTGCCAGCACCCGGACTAGCGGGAGGTGGGATGAGCAGTTCTTC; CDR3: CASTRTSGRWDEQFF
V: TRBV9; size: -; D: -; J: TRBJ1-2; DNA: TGTGCCAGCAGGGCGACAGATACTCCTAACTATGGCTACACCTTC; CDR3: CASRATDTPNYGYTF
V: TRBV24-1; size: -; D: -; J: TRBJ2-1; DNA: TGTGCCACCAGTGATTTGAGGAGAGGGCAGTTCTTC; CDR3: CATSDLRRGQFF
V: TRBV5-1; size: -; D: TRBD2; J: TRBJ2-5; DNA: TGCGCCAGCAGCCCGAGAGCGGGGGGGTTCCAAGAGACCCAGTACTTC; CDR3: CASSPRAGGFQETQYF
V: TRBV19; size: medium-sized; D: -; J: TRBJ2-6; DNA: TGTGCCAGTACCACGACAGGTGGGGCTGGGGCCAACGTCCTGACTTTC; CDR3: CASTTTGGAGANVLTF
V: TRBV29-1; size: -; D: -; J: TRBJ2-2; DNA: TGCAGCGTTGCAGGGGTCGGCACCGGGGAGCTGTTTTTT; CDR3: CSVAGVGTGELFF
V: TRBV11-2; size: once; D: TRBD1; J: TRBJ1-2; DNA: TGTGCCAGCAGCATACAGGGGGCGCGGGGCTACACCTTC; CDR3: CASSIQGARGYTF
V: TRBV2; size: -; D: -; J: TRBJ2-3; DNA: TGTGCCACCCTCCGGACAGTCACAGATACGCAGTATTTT; CDR3: CATLRTVTDTQYF
V: TRBV2; size: -; D: -; J: TRBJ1-3; DNA: TGTGCCAGCAGCTTCAGGGGTTTTTCCGGAAACACCATATATTTT; CDR3: CASSFRGFSGNTIYF